This TCR beta chain was retrieved from a study of OX40 agonist ivuxolimab in advanced cancers. About the research overall: Each patient was given ivuxolimab into a vein every 2 weeks, at 0.01 to 10 mg/kg.

Autoimmune disease history or systemic immunosuppression led to patient exclusion. The CDR3 spans 16 residues. CDR1 and CDR2 (germline): KGHSH, LQKENI. V gave up 3 bases and J gave up 0 bases, with 9 bases separating them. Repertoires were generated with immunoSEQ multiplex PCR, while TCRdb's copy carries only in-frame clones and drops some. The sample has about 41,000 clones, roughly 88% seen once; the top ten hold 2.6%. The sample was CD4+ or CD8+ T cells sorted from blood, taken in a trial of the OX40 agonist ivuxolimab. This TCR derives from an adult with an advanced solid tumor such as melanoma, head and neck, liver or kidney cancer. The chain couples TRBV18 to TRBJ2-6, with no clear D. The CDR3 DNA reads as TGTGCCAGCTCACCGCGGCAGAGCTCTGGGGCCAACGTCCTGACTTTC. Translation: CASSPRQSSGANVLTF.